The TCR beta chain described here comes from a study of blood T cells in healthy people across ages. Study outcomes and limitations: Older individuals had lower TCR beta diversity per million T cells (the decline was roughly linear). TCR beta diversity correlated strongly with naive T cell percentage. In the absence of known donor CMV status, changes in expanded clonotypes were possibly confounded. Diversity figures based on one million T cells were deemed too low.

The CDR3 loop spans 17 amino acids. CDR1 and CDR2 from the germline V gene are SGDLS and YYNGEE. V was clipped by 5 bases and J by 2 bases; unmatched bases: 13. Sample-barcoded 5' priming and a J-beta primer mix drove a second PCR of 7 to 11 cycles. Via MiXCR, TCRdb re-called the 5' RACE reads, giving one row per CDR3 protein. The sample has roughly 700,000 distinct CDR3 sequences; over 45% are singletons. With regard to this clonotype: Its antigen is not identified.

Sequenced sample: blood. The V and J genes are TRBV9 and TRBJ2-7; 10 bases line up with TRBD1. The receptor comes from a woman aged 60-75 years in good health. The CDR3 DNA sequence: TGTGCCAGCAGTCCGGGACAGGGGTTGGGGAATGCCTACGAGCAGTACTTC. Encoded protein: CASSPGQGLGNAYEQYF.